The T cell receptor (beta chain) under discussion was sequenced for a study of tumor-infiltrating lymphocytes in localized non-small cell lung cancer. Whole-study context: Some samples were collected after neoadjuvant chemotherapy; smokers, never-smokers and several histologies were included. Resected tumor was paired with non-adjacent uninvolved lung from the same patient. Whole-study findings and limits: Different pieces of the same tissue went to different assays, confounding technical variation with intratumor heterogeneity. Compared with uninvolved lung, tumors showed higher T cell infiltration by TCRbeta sequencing.

To note about this clone: The antigen is unknown.

Trimming stripped 2 bases from V and 5 bases from J, with 4 bases between. Germline lookup yields CDR1 MDHEN and CDR2 SYDVKM. The CDR3 spans 11 residues. Profiled with immunoSEQ multiplex PCR; TCRdb holds only in-frame clones, not every one. The sample contains about 2,700 clones, 55% of which appear only once. The rearrangement joins TRBV28 to TRBJ2-7, with D unresolved. This clonotype was obtained from a human donor with non-small cell lung cancer. Sequences were obtained from uninvolved lung tissue not adjacent to the tumor. The CDR3 nucleotides read TGTGCCAGCAGTTTAACCCACGAGCAGTACTTC. Its protein is CASSLTHEQYF.